The 17 T cell receptor beta chains in this list originate from one sample, sequenced in a study of Ad26.COV2.S vaccination and SARS-CoV-2 variants. Here immunoSEQ multiplex PCR was the method, and the copy in TCRdb shows in-frame clones only, minus some. The data show around 250,000 clones, approximately 90% seen once. Treatment specified: about 20 received Ad26.COV2.S at low or high dose, single or two shots; several received placebo; per-sample allocation not given. Sampling happened 63 days after the first vaccine or placebo injection. The material sequenced was peripheral blood, taken in a trial of Ad26.COV2.S vaccine versus placebo. All receptors derive from a person between 18 and 60 years old who received the Ad26.COV2.S COVID-19 vaccine or a placebo.

The DNA for the CDR3 is TGCGCCAGCAGCCAAGGAGGGAAAGGGGCAGGCAATCAGCCCCAGCATTTT. Its translation is CASSQGGKGAGNQPQHF. The chain has TRBV4-1 and TRBJ1-5; possibly TRBD1 for D (5 bases). This CDR3 is built from 17 residues. The V end was cut by 1 base, the J end by 2 bases, with 15 bases between. Germline values: CDR1 MGHRA, CDR2 YSYEKL.

The chain carries TRBV7-2 and TRBJ1-5; the D is unclear. With 0 bases removed from V and 4 bases from J, the gap between germline ends came to 10 bases. The germline gives CDR1 SGHTA, CDR2 FQGNSA. This CDR3 is built from 15 residues. The CDR3 region has the DNA TGTGCCAGCAGCTTAGCAGGGCTGGGGAATCAGCCCCAGCATTTT. It specifies CASSLAGLGNQPQHF.

This clone was seen only once. The chain has TRBV5-4 and TRBJ2-3; 7 bases agree with TRBD2. The CDR3 totals 15 residues. Germline V gives CDR1 SGHNT, CDR2 YYREEE (reference sequence). The junction had 1 base not matched to a gene; V was cut back by 0 bases and J by 0 bases. The CDR3 loop reads CASSLGSGSTDTQYF. CDR3 coding DNA: TGTGCCAGCAGCTTGGGTAGCGGGAGCACAGATACGCAGTATTTT.

The chain joins TRBV9 to TRBJ2-3; 11 bases map to TRBD2. With 0 bases clipped from V and 4 bases from J, the junction kept 4 bases outside the gene matches. Germline V gives CDR1 SGDLS, CDR2 YYNGEE. This CDR3 is 16 amino acids long. The CDR3 spells CASSVASGRFADTQYF. DNA of the CDR3: TGTGCCAGCAGCGTAGCTAGCGGGAGGTTCGCAGATACGCAGTATTTT.

The rearrangement joins TRBV11-2 to TRBJ1-1; 9 bases align to TRBD1. With 3 bases clipped from V and 0 bases from J, the junction kept 2 bases outside the gene matches. The CDR3 consists of 15 residues. The germline V gene encodes CDR1 SGHAT and CDR2 FQNNGV. DNA for the CDR3: TGTGCCAGCAGCTTGGACAGGGGAATGAACACTGAAGCTTTCTTT. Residues: CASSLDRGMNTEAFF.

The rearrangement uses TRBV7-2 and TRBJ2-7; no firm D call. The CDR3 is 15 amino acids. The germline V and J ends were trimmed by 0 bases and 0 bases, with 9 bases remaining between them. Germline assignment: CDR1 SGHTA and CDR2 FQGNSA. The CDR3 protein is CASSLAGSYSYEQYF. The CDR3 nucleotides read TGTGCCAGCAGCTTAGCGGGGTCCTACTCCTACGAGCAGTACTTC. The whole variable domain, filled in from reference TRBV7-2 and TRBJ2-7, reads GAGVSQSPSNKVTEKGKDVELRCDPISGHTALYWYRQSLGQGLEFLIYFQGNSAPDKSGLPSDRFSAERTGGSVSTLTIQRTQQEDSAVYLCASSLAGSYSYEQYFGPGTRLTVT.

The chain carries TRBV7-6 and TRBJ2-2; no definite D call. CDR3 length equals 17 residues. The V gene's germline CDR1 is SGHVS and CDR2 FNYEAQ. Deletions cut 0 bases from V and 3 bases from J, with 14 bases between. CDR3 DNA: TGTGCCAGCAGCTTAGCGATCGGGCAGGCGCACACCGGGGAGCTGTTTTTT. This codes for CASSLAIGQAHTGELFF.

V is TRBV21-1 and J is TRBJ1-1; the table names TRBD1, a call not compared with the DNA. TRBV21-1 is a recognized pseudogene. CDR3 length equals 18 residues. The CDR3 spells CASSKGPGGGLLNTEAFF. CDR3 DNA: TGTGCCAGCAGCAAAGGCCCAGGGGGCGGACTTTTGAACACTGAAGCTTTCTTT.

The chain links TRBV19 to TRBJ2-1; 7 nucleotides align to TRBD2. The CDR3 runs 20 residues. V was pared by 5 bases and J by 2 bases, with 21 bases of the junction left unmatched. Germline CDR1 and CDR2: LNHDA and SQIVND (reference sequence). CDR3 residues: CASSGTRDYHRPPTYNEQFF. The CDR3 nucleotides are TGTGCCAGTAGTGGAACCCGGGACTACCATAGACCACCTACCTACAATGAGCAGTTCTTC.

The V and J genes are TRBV15 and TRBJ1-5; no clear D gene. The germline V gene has CDR1 LNHNV and CDR2 YYDKDF (reference sequence). The CDR3 loop spans 14 amino acids. Trimming took off 0 bases at V and 5 bases at J, with 8 bases between the two ends. Written as DNA, the CDR3 is TGTGCCACCAGCAGAGAGTACCTGGATCAGCCCCAGCATTTT. Protein sequence: CATSREYLDQPQHF.

Turning to this clone: At the DNA level, this CDR3 is encoded by other sequences in the same sample as well. The V gene is TRBV9, the J gene TRBJ2-3; D gene uncertain. V was cut by 0 bases and J by 0 bases, with 5 bases left in between. The CDR3 covers 14 residues. In germline, CDR1 is SGDLS, CDR2 YYNGEE. DNA for the CDR3: TGTGCCAGCAGCGTAGGGAGTAGCACAGATACGCAGTATTTT. Translating gives CASSVGSSTDTQYF.

CDR3 sequence: CASRNQGNEQFF. In DNA form, the CDR3 reads TGTGCCAGCAGAAATCAGGGCAATGAGCAGTTCTTC. The gene calls are TRBV5-4 and TRBJ2-1; TRBD1 is a possible D gene (5 bases). The CDR3 extends over 12 amino acids. V lost 5 bases, J lost 6 bases, and 9 bases lay in between. The V gene's germline CDR1 is SGHNT and CDR2 YYREEE (reference sequence).

Points on this clone: The junction shows a germline mismatch at one end, possibly a read error. The V call is TRBV7-7, the J call TRBJ1-3, with D uncertain. CDR1 and CDR2 (germline): SSHAT, FNYEAQ (reference sequence). This CDR3 is 14 amino acids long. The CDR3 DNA reads TGTGCTAGCAGACCCCGGGATAGCGGAAACACCATATATTTT. It encodes CASRPRDSGNTIYF.

The V and J genes are TRBV30 and TRBJ2-1, with unresolved D. Trimming stripped 1 base from V and 5 bases from J, with 9 bases between. The CDR3 sequence is 13 residues long. The V gene's germline CDR1 is GTSNPN and CDR2 SVGIG (reference sequence). CDR3 sequence: CAWSENMDNEQFF. CDR3 DNA: TGTGCCTGGAGTGAAAACATGGACAATGAGCAGTTCTTC.

This sequence joins TRBV6-5 and TRBJ1-4; 9 bases map to TRBD1. With 6 bases clipped from V and 7 bases from J, the junction kept 6 bases outside the gene matches. In germline, CDR1 is MNHEY, CDR2 SVGAGI. CDR3 length: 14 residues. In nucleotides, the CDR3 is TGTGCCAGCAGACAGGGGGCGGGAGGTGAAAAACTGTTTTTT. It encodes CASRQGAGGEKLFF.

This clone was found once. The J gene is TRBJ2-5, the V gene TRBV7-9; D is perhaps TRBD2 (5 bases). The CDR3 length is 19 residues. The germline V gene has CDR1 SEHNR and CDR2 FQNEAQ (reference sequence). Deletions cut 5 bases from V and 2 bases from J, with 27 bases between. Here the CDR3 reads CASSRNPLSPAASQETQYF. As DNA, the CDR3 is TGTGCCAGCAGCCGAAACCCCCTGTCCCCAGCGGCGAGTCAAGAGACCCAGTACTTC.

In DNA, the CDR3 is TGCGCCAGCAGCCAAAATACAGGGAAAGAGACCCAGTACTTC. It encodes CASSQNTGKETQYF. The chain has TRBV4-3 and TRBJ2-5, with D maybe TRBD1 (6 bases). Germline values: CDR1 LGHNA, CDR2 YSLEER. V was cut by 2 bases and J by 3 bases, with 10 bases left in between. The CDR3 totals 14 residues.